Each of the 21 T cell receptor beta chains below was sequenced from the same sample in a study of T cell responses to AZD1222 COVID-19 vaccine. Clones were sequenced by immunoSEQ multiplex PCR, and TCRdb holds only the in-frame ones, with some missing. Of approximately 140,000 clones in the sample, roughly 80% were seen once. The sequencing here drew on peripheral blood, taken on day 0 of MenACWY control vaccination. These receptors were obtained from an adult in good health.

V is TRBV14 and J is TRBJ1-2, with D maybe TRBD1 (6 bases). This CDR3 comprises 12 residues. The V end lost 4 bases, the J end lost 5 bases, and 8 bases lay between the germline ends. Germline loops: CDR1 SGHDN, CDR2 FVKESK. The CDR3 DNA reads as TGTGCCAGCAGCCCCACAGGGTATGGCTACACCTTC. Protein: CASSPTGYGYTF.

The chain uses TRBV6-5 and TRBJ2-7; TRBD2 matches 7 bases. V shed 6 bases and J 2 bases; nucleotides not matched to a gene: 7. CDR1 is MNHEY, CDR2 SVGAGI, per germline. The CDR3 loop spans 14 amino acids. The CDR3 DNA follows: TGTGCCAGCAGCTCCGGGACTATCACCTACGAGCAGTACTTC. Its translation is CASSSGTITYEQYF.

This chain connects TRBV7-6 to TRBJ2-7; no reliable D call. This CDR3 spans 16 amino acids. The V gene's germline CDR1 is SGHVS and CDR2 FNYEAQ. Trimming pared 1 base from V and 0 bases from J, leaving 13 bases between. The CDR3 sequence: CASSLEARIYSYEQYF. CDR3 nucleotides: TGTGCCAGCAGCTTAGAGGCCAGAATCTACTCCTACGAGCAGTACTTC.

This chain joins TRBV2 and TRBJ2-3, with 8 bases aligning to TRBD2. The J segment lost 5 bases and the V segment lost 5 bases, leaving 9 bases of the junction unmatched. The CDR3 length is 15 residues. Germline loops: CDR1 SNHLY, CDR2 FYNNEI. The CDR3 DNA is TGTGCCAGCAGTATCCGGGGGGGGCATCAAGATACGCAGTATTTT. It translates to CASSIRGGHQDTQYF.

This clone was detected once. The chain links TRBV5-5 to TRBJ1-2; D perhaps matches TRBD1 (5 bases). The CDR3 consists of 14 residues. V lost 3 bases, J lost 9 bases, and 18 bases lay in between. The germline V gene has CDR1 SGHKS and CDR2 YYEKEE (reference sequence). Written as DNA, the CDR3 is TGTGCCAGCAGCTACCCGGCTGGGGGGTTAAGCTACACCTTC. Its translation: CASSYPAGGLSYTF.

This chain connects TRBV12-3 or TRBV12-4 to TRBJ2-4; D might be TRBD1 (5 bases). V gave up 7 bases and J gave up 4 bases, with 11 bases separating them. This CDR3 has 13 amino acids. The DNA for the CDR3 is TGTGCCAGCACCCAAGGGGTAAAAAACATTCAGTACTTC. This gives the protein CASTQGVKNIQYF.

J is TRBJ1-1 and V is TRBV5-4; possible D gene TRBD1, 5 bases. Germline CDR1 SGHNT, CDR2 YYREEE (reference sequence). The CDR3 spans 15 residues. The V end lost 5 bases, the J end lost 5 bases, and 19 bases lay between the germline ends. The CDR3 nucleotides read TGTGCCAGCAGTAGGGCCTGGGGCAGAAAAACTGAAGCTTTCTTT. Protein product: CASSRAWGRKTEAFF. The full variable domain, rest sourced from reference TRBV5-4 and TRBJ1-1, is ETGVTQSPTHLIKTRGQQVTLRCSSQSGHNTVSWYQQALGQGPQFIFQYYREEENGRGNFPPRFSGLQFPNYSSELNVNALELDDSALYLCASSRAWGRKTEAFFGQGTRLTVV.

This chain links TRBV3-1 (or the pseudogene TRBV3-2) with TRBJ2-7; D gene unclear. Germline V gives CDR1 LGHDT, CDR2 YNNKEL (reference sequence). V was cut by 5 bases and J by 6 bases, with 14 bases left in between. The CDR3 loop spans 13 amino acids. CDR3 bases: TGTGCCAGCAGCTTATCCAGTCTGTCCGAGCAGTACTTC. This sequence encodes CASSLSSLSEQYF.

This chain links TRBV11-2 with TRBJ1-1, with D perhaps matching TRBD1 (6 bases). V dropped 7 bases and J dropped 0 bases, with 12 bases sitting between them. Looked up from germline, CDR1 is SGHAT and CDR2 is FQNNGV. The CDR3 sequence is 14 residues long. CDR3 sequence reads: CASTKDRVNTEAFF. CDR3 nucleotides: TGTGCCAGCACTAAGGACAGAGTGAACACTGAAGCTTTCTTT.

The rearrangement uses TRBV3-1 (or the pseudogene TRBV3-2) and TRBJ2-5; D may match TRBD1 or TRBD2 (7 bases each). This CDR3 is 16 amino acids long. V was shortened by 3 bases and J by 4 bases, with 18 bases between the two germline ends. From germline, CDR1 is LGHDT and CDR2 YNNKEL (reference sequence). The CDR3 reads CASSHRTRGGGETQYF. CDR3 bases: TGTGCCAGCAGCCATAGGACTAGAGGGGGCGGAGAGACCCAGTACTTC.

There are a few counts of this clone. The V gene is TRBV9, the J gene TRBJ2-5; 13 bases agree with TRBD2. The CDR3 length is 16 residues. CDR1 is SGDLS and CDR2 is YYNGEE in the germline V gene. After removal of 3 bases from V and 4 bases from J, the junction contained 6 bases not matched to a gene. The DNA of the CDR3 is TGTGCCAGCAGCGCCTCAGGACTAGCGGGGGCAGAGACCCAGTACTTC. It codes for CASSASGLAGAETQYF.

The CDR3: CATSRDRDQGRAYNEQFF. The CDR3, as DNA: TGTGCCACCAGCAGAGATCGTGACCAGGGAAGAGCCTACAATGAGCAGTTCTTC. V is TRBV15 and J is TRBJ2-1, with D perhaps TRBD1 (5 bases). Trimming left V 0 bases short and J 2 bases short, with 17 bases between. The CDR3 covers 18 residues. The germline V gene encodes CDR1 LNHNV and CDR2 YYDKDF (reference sequence).

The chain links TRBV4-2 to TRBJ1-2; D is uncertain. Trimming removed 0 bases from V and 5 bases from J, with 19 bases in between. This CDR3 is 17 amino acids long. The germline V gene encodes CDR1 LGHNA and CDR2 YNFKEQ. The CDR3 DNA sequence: TGTGCCAGCAGCCAAGATCGACTTTTGGCTGGCCAATATGGCTACACCTTC. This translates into CASSQDRLLAGQYGYTF.

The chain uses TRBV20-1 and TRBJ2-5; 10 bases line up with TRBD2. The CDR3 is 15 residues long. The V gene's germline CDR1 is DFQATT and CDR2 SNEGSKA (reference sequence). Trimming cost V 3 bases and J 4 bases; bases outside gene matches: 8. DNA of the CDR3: TGCAGTGCTAGTAATAGCGGGGGGTTCATAGAGACCCAGTACTTC. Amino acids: CSASNSGGFIETQYF.

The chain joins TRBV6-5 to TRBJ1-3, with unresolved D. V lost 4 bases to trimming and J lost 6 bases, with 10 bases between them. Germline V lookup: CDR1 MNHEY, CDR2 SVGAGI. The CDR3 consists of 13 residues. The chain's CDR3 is CASSWGAENTIYF. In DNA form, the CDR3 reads TGTGCCAGCAGTTGGGGAGCGGAAAACACCATATATTTT.

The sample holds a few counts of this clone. CDR3 DNA sequence: TGTGCCAGTAGTATGACAGCAACGACCTATGGCTACACCTTC. Its protein is CASSMTATTYGYTF. The chain combines TRBV19 with TRBJ1-2; tentatively, D is TRBD1 (5 bases). Germline V gene data show CDR1 as LNHDA and CDR2 as SQIVND (reference sequence). V was cut by 3 bases and J by 4 bases, with 12 bases left in between. The CDR3 totals 14 residues.

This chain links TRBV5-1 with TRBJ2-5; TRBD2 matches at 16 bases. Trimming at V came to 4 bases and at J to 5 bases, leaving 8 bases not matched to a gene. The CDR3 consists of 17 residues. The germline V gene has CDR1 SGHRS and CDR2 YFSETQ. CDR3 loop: CASSAGTSGGARETQYF. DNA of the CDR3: TGCGCCAGCAGCGCCGGGACTAGCGGGGGGGCCAGGGAGACCCAGTACTTC.

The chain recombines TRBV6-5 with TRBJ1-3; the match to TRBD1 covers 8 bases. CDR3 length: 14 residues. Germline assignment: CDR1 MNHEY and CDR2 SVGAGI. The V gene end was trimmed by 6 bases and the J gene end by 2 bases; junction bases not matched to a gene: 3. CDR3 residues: CASSRTGTGNTIYF. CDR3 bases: TGTGCCAGCAGCCGGACAGGGACTGGAAACACCATATATTTT.

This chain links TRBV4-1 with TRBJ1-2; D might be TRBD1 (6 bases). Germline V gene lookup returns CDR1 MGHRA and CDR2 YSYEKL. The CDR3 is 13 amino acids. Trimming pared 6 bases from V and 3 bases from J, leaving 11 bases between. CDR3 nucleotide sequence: TGCGCCAGCAGTCAGGGGATATACTATGGCTACACCTTC. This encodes CASSQGIYYGYTF.

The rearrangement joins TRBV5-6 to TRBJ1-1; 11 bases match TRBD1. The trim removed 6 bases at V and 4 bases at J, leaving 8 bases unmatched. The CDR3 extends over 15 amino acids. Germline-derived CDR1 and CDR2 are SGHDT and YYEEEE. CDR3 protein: CASINPGTGGTEAFF. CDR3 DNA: TGTGCCAGCATCAATCCTGGGACAGGGGGCACTGAAGCTTTCTTT.

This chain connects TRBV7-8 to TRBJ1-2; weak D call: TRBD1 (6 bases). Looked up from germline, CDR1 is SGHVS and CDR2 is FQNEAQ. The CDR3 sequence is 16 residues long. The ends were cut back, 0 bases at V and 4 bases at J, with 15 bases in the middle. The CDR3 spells CASSLASSGGGYGYTF. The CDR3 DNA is TGTGCCAGCAGCTTAGCGTCTTCCGGGGGCGGCTATGGCTACACCTTC.